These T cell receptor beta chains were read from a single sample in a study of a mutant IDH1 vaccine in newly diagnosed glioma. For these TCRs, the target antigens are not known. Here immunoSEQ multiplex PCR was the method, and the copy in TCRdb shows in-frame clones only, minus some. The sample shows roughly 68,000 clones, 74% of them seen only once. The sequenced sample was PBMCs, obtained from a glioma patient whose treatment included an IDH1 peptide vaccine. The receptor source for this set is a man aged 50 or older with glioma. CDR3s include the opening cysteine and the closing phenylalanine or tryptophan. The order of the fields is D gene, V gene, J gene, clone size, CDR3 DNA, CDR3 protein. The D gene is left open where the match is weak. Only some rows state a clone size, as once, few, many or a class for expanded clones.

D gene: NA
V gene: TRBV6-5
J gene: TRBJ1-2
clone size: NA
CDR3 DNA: TGTGCCAGCAGTTACGAAGACGGCAACTATGGCTACACCTTC
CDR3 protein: CASSYEDGNYGYTF

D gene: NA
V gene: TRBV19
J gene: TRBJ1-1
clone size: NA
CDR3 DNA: TGTGCCAGTAGTTTTCAAAAAGCTGAAGCTTTCTTT
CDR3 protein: CASSFQKAEAFF

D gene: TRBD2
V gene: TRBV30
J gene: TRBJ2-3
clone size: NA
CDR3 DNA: TGTGCCTGGAATCCGGCGGGGGTCCCCTGGGGCACAGATACGCAGTATTTT
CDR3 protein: CAWNPAGVPWGTDTQYF

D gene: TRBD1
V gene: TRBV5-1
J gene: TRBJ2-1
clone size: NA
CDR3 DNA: TGCGCCAGCAGCCCTGGACAGGGTTGGGGCAATGAGCAGTTCTTC
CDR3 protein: CASSPGQGWGNEQFF

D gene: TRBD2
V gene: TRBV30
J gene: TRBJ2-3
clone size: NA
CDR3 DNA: TGTGCCTGGAGTGTCGGGGGGGTTAGCACAGATACGCAGTATTTT
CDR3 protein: CAWSVGGVSTDTQYF

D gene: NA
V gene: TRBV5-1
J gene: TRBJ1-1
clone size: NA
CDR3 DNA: TGCGCCAGCAGCTTTGAAGGTCGCACTGAAGCTTTCTTT
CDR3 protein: CASSFEGRTEAFF

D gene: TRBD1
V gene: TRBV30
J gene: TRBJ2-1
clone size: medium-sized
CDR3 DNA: TGTGCCCAACCAGCCGGGACAGGGGACTACAATGAGCAGTTCTTC
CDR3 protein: CAQPAGTGDYNEQFF

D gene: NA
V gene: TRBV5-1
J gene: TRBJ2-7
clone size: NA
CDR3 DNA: TGCGCCAGCAGCTTGGCCTCGGGCATAGAGGAGCAGTACTTC
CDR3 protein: CASSLASGIEEQYF

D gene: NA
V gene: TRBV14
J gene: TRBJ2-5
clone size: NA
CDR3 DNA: TGTGCCAGCAGCCAAGAACCCAGGGGAAAGACCCAGTACTTC
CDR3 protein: CASSQEPRGKTQYF

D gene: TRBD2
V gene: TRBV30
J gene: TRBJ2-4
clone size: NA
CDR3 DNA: TGTGCCTGGATGGGGGGGGGCAAAAACATTCAGTACTTC
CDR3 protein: CAWMGGGKNIQYF

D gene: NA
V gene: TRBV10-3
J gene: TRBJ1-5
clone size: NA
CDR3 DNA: TGTGCCATCAGTGAGTCGTCCTCCCCTCAAGGGCCCGGTCCCCAGCATTTT
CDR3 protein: CAISESSSPQGPGPQHF

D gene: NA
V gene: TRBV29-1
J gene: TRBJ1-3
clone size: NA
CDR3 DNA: TGCAGCGTCGGGACTGCCGTAGGAAACACCATATATTTT
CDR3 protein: CSVGTAVGNTIYF

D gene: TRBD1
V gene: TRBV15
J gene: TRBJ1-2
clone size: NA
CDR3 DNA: TGTGCCACCAGCAGGGTTGACAGGGGACGCGGCTACACCTTC
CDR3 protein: CATSRVDRGRGYTF

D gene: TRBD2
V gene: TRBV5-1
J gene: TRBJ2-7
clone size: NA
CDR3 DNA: TGCGCCAGCAGCGAAGGACTAGCGGGGACCTACGAGCAGTACTTC
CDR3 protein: CASSEGLAGTYEQYF

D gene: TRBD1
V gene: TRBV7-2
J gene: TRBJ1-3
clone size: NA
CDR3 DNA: TGTGCCAGCAGCCCCGGGACAGCCTCTGGAAACACCATATATTTT
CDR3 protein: CASSPGTASGNTIYF

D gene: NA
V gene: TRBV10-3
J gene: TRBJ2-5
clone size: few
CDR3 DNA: TGTGCCATCAGCAGGGACCCACAAGAGACCCAGTACTTC
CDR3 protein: CAISRDPQETQYF

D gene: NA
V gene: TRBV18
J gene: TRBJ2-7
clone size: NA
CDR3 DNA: TGTGCCAGCTCACCCGGGGAAAGGGGGGCCTACGAGCAGTACTTC
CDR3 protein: CASSPGERGAYEQYF

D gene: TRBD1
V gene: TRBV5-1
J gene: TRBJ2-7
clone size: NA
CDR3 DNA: TGCGCCAGCAGCTTAGCGGTACAGGGGGGCGAGCAGTACTTC
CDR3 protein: CASSLAVQGGEQYF

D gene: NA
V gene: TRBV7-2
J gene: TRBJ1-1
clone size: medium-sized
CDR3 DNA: TGTGCCAGCAGCTTAGGACAGATGAACACTGAAGCTTTCTTT
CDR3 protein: CASSLGQMNTEAFF

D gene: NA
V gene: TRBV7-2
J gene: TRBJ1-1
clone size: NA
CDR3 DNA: TGTGCCAGCAGCTTAGGGATAGGGAACACTGAAGCTTTCTTT
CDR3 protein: CASSLGIGNTEAFF

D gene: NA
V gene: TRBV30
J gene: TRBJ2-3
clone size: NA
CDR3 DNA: TGTGCCTGGAATGTGGGTAGCACAGATACGCAGTATTTT
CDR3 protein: CAWNVGSTDTQYF

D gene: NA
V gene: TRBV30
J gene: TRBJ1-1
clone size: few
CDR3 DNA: TGTGCCTGGGGGGTGACTGAAGCTTTCTTT
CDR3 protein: CAWGVTEAFF

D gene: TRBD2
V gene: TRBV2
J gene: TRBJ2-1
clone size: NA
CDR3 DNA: TGTGCCAGCAGTGAACCACTAGCGGAGAACAATGAGCAGTTCTTC
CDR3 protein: CASSEPLAENNEQFF

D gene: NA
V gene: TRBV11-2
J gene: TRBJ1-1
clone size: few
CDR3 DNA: TGTGCCAGCAGCTTGACCCTTAGTGAAGCTTTCTTT
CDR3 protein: CASSLTLSEAFF

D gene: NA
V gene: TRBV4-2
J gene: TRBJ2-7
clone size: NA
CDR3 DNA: TGTGCCAGCAGCGCAACTCTCGGAATCGGGTCCGAGCAGTACTTC
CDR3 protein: CASSATLGIGSEQYF

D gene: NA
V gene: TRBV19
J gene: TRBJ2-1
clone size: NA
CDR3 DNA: TGTGCCAGTAGTATAGATGGGGGATACGGCGGGCAGTTCTTC
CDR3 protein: CASSIDGGYGGQFF

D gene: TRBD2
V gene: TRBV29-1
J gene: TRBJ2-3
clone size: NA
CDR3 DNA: TGCAGCGTTGAAGAACTAGCGGAGACTTCAGATACGCAGTATTTT
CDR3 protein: CSVEELAETSDTQYF

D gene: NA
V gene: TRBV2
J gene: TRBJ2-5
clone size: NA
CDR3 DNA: TGTGCCACCTTAGGTGGGACCCAGTACTTC
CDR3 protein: CATLGGTQYF

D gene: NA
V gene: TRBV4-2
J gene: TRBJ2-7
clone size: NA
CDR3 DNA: TGTGCCAGCAGCCAATCGTCTGATTTCTACGAGCAGTACTTC
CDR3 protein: CASSQSSDFYEQYF

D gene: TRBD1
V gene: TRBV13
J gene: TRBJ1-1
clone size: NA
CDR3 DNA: TGTGCCAGCAGCTACCCAGGGGGAATGAACACTGAAGCTTTCTTT
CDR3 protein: CASSYPGGMNTEAFF

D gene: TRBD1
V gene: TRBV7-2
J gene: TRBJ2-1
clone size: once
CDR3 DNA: TGTGCCAGCAGCTTAAGGACAGGGCCTAATGAGCAGTTCTTC
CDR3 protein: CASSLRTGPNEQFF

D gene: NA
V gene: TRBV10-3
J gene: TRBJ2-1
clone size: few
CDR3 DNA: TGTGCCATCAGTGCACGCGACAGAGGCGAGCAGTTCTTC
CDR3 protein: CAISARDRGEQFF

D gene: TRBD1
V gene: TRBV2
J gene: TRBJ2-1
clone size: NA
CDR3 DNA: TGTGCCAGCGTCGGGACAGTCCAGGGGAAGTTCTTC
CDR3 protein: CASVGTVQGKFF

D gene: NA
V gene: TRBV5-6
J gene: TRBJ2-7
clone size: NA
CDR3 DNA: TGTGCCAGCAGCTTGTGGGGAAACTACGAGCAGTACTTC
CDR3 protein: CASSLWGNYEQYF

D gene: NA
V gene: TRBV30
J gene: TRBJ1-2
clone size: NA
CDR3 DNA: TGTGCCTGGAGCAGGGCTGGCTATGGCTACACCTTC
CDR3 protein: CAWSRAGYGYTF

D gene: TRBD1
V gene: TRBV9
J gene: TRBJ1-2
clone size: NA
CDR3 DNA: TGTGCCAGCGACCCCGGGGCAGGGGGTTTCGGCTACACCTTC
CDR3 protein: CASDPGAGGFGYTF

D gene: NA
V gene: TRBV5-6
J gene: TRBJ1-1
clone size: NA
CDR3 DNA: TGTGCCAGCAGCTTGTATGGAGGGAACACTGAAGCTTTCTTT
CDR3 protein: CASSLYGGNTEAFF

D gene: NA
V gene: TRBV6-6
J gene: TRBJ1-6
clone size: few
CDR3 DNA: TGTGGCTTACGTCGGGAGGGCAGTTCACCCCTCCACTTT
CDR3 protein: CGLRREGSSPLHF

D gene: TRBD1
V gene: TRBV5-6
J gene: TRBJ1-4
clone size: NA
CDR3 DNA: TGTGCCAGCAGCTTTGGACAGGGGGTTCAGAATGAAAAACTGTTTTTT
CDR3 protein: CASSFGQGVQNEKLFF